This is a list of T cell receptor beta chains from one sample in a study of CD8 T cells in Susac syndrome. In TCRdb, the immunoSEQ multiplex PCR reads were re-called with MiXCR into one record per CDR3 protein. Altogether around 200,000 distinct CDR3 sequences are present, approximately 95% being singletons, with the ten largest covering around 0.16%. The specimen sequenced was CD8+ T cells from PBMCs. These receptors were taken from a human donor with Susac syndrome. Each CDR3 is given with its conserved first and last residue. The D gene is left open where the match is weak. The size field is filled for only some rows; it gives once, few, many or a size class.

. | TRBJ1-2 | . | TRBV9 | TGTGCCAGCAGCGTACCAGGCTATGGCTACACCTTC | CASSVPGYGYTF
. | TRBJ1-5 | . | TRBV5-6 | TGTGCCAGCTACTTACAGGGCACGGATCAGCCCCAGCATTTT | CASYLQGTDQPQHF
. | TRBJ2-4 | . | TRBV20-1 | TGCAGTGCCTGGAAGGGCGGCGCCAAAAACATTCAGTACTTC | CSAWKGGAKNIQYF
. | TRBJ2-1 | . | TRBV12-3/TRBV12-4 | TGTGCCAGCAGTTTAGCCTGGGAGGTAAACAATGAGCAGTTCTTC | CASSLAWEVNNEQFF
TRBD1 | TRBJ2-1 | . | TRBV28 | TGTGCCAGCAGCCTCACCGGGACAGGGGGCTTGTGGATCTTC | CASSLTGTGGLWIF
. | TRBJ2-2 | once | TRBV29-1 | TGCAGCGTTGCCTATCGGCCGAGGGTCGGGGAGCTGTTTTTT | CSVAYRPRVGELFF
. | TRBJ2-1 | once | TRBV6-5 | TGTGCCAGCAGCCTCCGGGACAAGGCCTACAATGAGCAGTTCTTC | CASSLRDKAYNEQFF
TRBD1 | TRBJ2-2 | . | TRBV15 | TGTGCCACCAGCAGATCAAGGACAGGGAATACCGGGGAGCTGTTTTTT | CATSRSRTGNTGELFF
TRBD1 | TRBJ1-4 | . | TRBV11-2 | TGTGCCAGCAACAACAGGGGTTCGGAACTGTTTTTT | CASNNRGSELFF
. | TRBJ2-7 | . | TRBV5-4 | TGTGCCAGCAGCTTGAAGGGGTTGTTGGCGGGACCCACCTACGAGCAGTACTTC | CASSLKGLLAGPTYEQYF
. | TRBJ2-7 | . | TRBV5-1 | TGCGCCAGCAGCTTGGAGATTGACGTCGAGCAGTACTTC | CASSLEIDVEQYF
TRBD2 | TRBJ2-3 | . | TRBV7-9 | TGTGCCAGCAGCTACGACCTAGCGGGGGGTAGCACAGATACGCAGTATTTT | CASSYDLAGGSTDTQYF
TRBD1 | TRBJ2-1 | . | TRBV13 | TGTGCCAGCAGTCCCGGGACAGGGGCCTACAATGAGCAGTTCTTC | CASSPGTGAYNEQFF
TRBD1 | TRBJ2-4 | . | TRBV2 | TGTGCCAGCAGTGCGAGGGGGACAGGATCGGCCAAAAACATTCAGTACTTC | CASSARGTGSAKNIQYF
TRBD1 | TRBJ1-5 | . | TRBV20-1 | TGCAGTGCTGGAAATCGGGGAGGGGGCTTTCAGCCCCAGCATTTT | CSAGNRGGGFQPQHF
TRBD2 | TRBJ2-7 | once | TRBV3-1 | TGTGCCAGCAGCCAATCAAACGGGAGGGTTTACTTC | CASSQSNGRVYF
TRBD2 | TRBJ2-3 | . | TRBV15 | TGTGCCACCGACCGGGAGGGTACGCAGTATTTT | CATDREGTQYF
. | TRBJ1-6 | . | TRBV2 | TGTGCCAGCAGGCCCGCGGGATCGGTTGGGTCACCCCTCCACTTT | CASRPAGSVGSPLHF
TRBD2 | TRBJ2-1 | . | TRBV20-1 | TGCAGTACCCACCTAGCGGGAGGGGTTTCCAGGGAGCAGTTCTTC | CSTHLAGGVSREQFF
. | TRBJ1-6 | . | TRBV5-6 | TGTGCCAGCAGCTTGGCCGGGGCTGCGCCGAATTCACCCCTCCACTTT | CASSLAGAAPNSPLHF
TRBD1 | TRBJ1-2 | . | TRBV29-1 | TGCAGCGTCCAAGACAGGGAGTGGGGCTACACCTTC | CSVQDREWGYTF
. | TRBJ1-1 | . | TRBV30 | TGTGCCTGGAGTGCCGGAGTAACTTCTAGCGGAGCTTTCTTT | CAWSAGVTSSGAFF